These 9 T cell receptor beta chains originate from one sample sequenced in a study of radiotherapy plus CTLA-4 blockade in lung cancer. Sequencing was performed with immunoSEQ multiplex PCR; in TCRdb, only in-frame clones are kept and a portion is missing. This table holds more than 75,000 clones, roughly four fifths found once. Sequenced material: peripheral blood, taken from a patient treated with radiotherapy plus ipilimumab. The receptors here all came from a human donor with non-small cell lung cancer that progressed on radiotherapy plus ipilimumab.

The sample holds a few counts of this clone. V and J are TRBV2 and TRBJ1-5, with a tentative D call TRBD1 (6 bases). This CDR3 region has 15 residues. Trimming shortened V by 8 bases and J by 6 bases, and 20 bases separated the two germline ends. The germline V gene has CDR1 SNHLY and CDR2 FYNNEI. CDR3 region: CASSGEGGASQPQHF. CDR3 sequence (DNA): TGTGCCAGCTCGGGTGAGGGGGGGGCAAGTCAGCCCCAGCATTTT.

V gene TRBV7-9 combines with J gene TRBJ1-2; D remains unclear. V was clipped by 3 bases and J by 2 bases, with 16 bases between them. The CDR3 is made up of 16 amino acids. Germline CDR1 and CDR2: SEHNR and FQNEAQ (reference sequence). The CDR3 DNA is TGTGCCAGCAGCTTCCAACAATCGGGATCCAACTATGGCTACACCTTC. Translated: CASSFQQSGSNYGYTF.

The J gene is TRBJ2-1, the V gene TRBV30; TRBD1 agrees at 9 bases. The germline gives CDR1 GTSNPN, CDR2 SVGIG (reference sequence). Trimming cost V 3 bases and J 7 bases; bases outside gene matches: 10. The CDR3 loop spans 15 amino acids. The CDR3 coding sequence is TGTGCCTGGAGCAACCCGGGACAGGGCAGAAATGAGCAGTTCTTC. Amino acids: CAWSNPGQGRNEQFF. The full variable domain, completed using reference TRBV30 and TRBJ2-1, is SQTIHQWPATLVQPVGSPLSLECTVEGTSNPNLYWYRQAAGRGLQLLFYSVGIGQISSEVPQNLSASRPQDRQFILSSKKLLLSDSGFYLCAWSNPGQGRNEQFFGPGTRLTVL.

V usage is TRBV19 and J usage is TRBJ2-1; 9 bases map to TRBD1. This CDR3 comprises 15 residues. Germline V gene data show CDR1 as LNHDA and CDR2 as SQIVND (reference sequence). Trimming took 8 bases from V and 6 from J; bases not matched to a gene: 11. In DNA, the CDR3 is TGTGCCAGTTCAATTCAAGGGACAGGGCGCAATGAGCAGTTCTTC. The encoded protein is CASSIQGTGRNEQFF. Using reference TRBV19 and TRBJ2-1 for the parts outside the CDR3, the full variable domain is DGGITQSPKYLFRKEGQNVTLSCEQNLNHDAMYWYRQDPGQGLRLIYYSQIVNDFQKGDIAEGYSVSREKKESFPLTVTSAQKNPTAFYLCASSIQGTGRNEQFFGPGTRLTVL.

This clone appeared a few times. The J gene is TRBJ2-2, the V gene TRBV29-1; unclear D gene. Trimming took off 8 bases at V and 2 bases at J, with 12 bases between the two ends. Germline CDR1 SQVTM, CDR2 ANQGSEA. This CDR3 has 13 residues. In DNA, the CDR3 is TGCAGCATTCGTAGTTCTAACACCGGGGAGCTGTTTTTT. Protein sequence: CSIRSSNTGELFF.

This clone has only a few counts. This chain connects TRBV10-2 to TRBJ2-2; D is unresolved. CDR1 WSHSY and CDR2 SAAADI come from the germline V gene. This CDR3 is 16 amino acids long. Trimming removed 1 base from V and 3 bases from J, with 12 bases in between. As DNA, the CDR3 is TGCGCCAGCAGTGAGTATGCTGGTATTTACACCGGGGAGCTGTTTTTT. It translates to CASSEYAGIYTGELFF.

This clone was seen a handful of times. The V gene is TRBV21-1, the J gene TRBJ2-7; the D call of TRBD1 is as the table states it, not checked on the DNA. TRBV21-1 is a listed pseudogene. The CDR3 runs 13 residues. The DNA of the CDR3 is TGTGCCGGCCGGGACAGGGGGGTATACGAGCAGTACTTC. This gives the protein CAGRDRGVYEQYF.

The rearrangement uses TRBV5-1 and TRBJ1-2, with D perhaps matching TRBD1 (5 bases). CDR3 length: 13 amino acids. In germline, CDR1 is SGHRS, CDR2 YFSETQ. Trimming stripped 6 bases from V and 7 bases from J, with 16 bases between. The CDR3 nucleotides are TGCGCCAGCACCCCTGGGGGGTTTCGTGGCTACACCTTC. Its protein is CASTPGGFRGYTF.

The chain employs TRBV19 and TRBJ1-2, with D possibly being TRBD1 (5 bases). The V end was cut by 2 bases, the J end by 4 bases, with 26 bases between. CDR1 is LNHDA, CDR2 SQIVND, per germline (reference sequence). CDR3 length equals 19 residues. In DNA form, the CDR3 reads TGTGCCAGTAGTATATTTGGCGGAGGTCGGACACATAAGATCTATGGCTACACCTTC. It codes for CASSIFGGGRTHKIYGYTF.